A selection of T cell receptor beta chains follows, all from one sample in a study of blood T cells in healthy people across ages. TCRdb itself ran the 5' RACE reads through MiXCR, one entry per CDR3 protein. The sample has about 680,000 distinct CDR3 sequences; roughly 49% are singletons. Sequencing was performed on blood. The receptors originated from a woman aged 55 to 70 in good health. Each CDR3 is given with its conserved first and last residue. The D gene is left open where the match is weak. Clone size is given for some rows only: seen once, a few or many times, or a class if the clone is expanded.

- | TRBJ2-5 | 14 | TRBD1 | TRBV20-1 | CSANPGQGGETQYF | TGCAGTGCCAACCCGGGACAGGGAGGGGAGACCCAGTACTTC
- | TRBJ1-1 | 16 | - | TRBV4-2 | CASSHVTAESNTEAFF | TGTGCCAGCAGCCATGTTACAGCGGAATCGAACACTGAAGCTTTCTTT
once | TRBJ2-1 | 13 | - | TRBV11-3 | CASSWTVRDEQFF | TGTGCCAGCAGCTGGACAGTTAGGGATGAGCAGTTCTTC
- | TRBJ2-3 | 13 | - | TRBV14 | CASSQEGPSTQYF | TGTGCCAGCAGCCAAGAGGGACCAAGTACGCAGTATTTT
- | TRBJ2-7 | 14 | - | TRBV7-2 | CASSTQIGGSEQYF | TGTGCCAGCAGCACCCAGATAGGGGGGAGCGAGCAGTACTTC
- | TRBJ2-7 | 15 | TRBD1 | TRBV5-5 | CASSLRADRGNEQYF | TGTGCCAGCAGCTTGCGGGCGGACAGGGGGAACGAGCAGTACTTC
- | TRBJ2-7 | 15 | - | TRBV18 | CASSPPNRAPYEQYF | TGTGCCAGCTCACCGCCCAACAGGGCCCCCTACGAGCAGTACTTC
- | TRBJ2-1 | 15 | TRBD1 | TRBV5-1 | CASSVDREYYNEQFF | TGCGCCAGCAGCGTGGACAGGGAGTACTACAATGAGCAGTTCTTC
- | TRBJ1-4 | 14 | TRBD1 | TRBV15 | CATNLLGQNEKLFF | TGTGCCACCAACCTTCTGGGACAGAATGAAAAACTGTTTTTT
few | TRBJ2-1 | 15 | TRBD2 | TRBV7-2 | CASSQTASGLAEQFF | TGTGCCAGCAGCCAGACGGCTAGCGGCCTCGCAGAGCAGTTCTTC
- | TRBJ1-2 | 14 | - | TRBV28 | CASGGGSLSNGYTF | TGTGCCAGCGGGGGGGGATCCCTTAGCAATGGCTACACCTTC
- | TRBJ1-2 | 13 | - | TRBV4-3 | CASSRTDSYGYTF | TGCGCCAGCAGTCGAACAGATAGCTATGGCTACACCTTC
- | TRBJ2-7 | 15 | - | TRBV7-3 | CASSLRHSSYNEQYF | TGTGCCAGCAGCTTAAGACACAGCTCCTACAATGAGCAGTACTTC
- | TRBJ1-2 | 15 | - | TRBV25-1 | CASSELVVGDRGYTF | TGTGCCAGCAGTGAATTAGTTGTGGGGGACCGCGGCTACACCTTC
few | TRBJ1-6 | 16 | TRBD1 | TRBV9 | CASSAAGQGLNSPLHF | TGTGCCAGCAGCGCCGCGGGACAGGGGTTAAATTCACCCCTCCACTTT
- | TRBJ2-7 | 13 | - | TRBV7-2 | CASSYQSSYEQYF | TGTGCCAGCAGCTACCAAAGCTCCTACGAGCAGTACTTC
- | TRBJ2-5 | 15 | - | TRBV27 | CASSSVFRGRREQYF | TGTGCCAGCAGTTCCGTCTTTAGGGGTAGGCGAGAGCAGTACTTC
few | TRBJ2-1 | 15 | - | TRBV20-1 | CSARDLYSSYNEQFF | TGCAGTGCTAGAGATCTGTATAGCTCCTACAATGAGCAGTTCTTC
few | TRBJ2-5 | 14 | - | TRBV5-1 | CASSLNPVGETQYF | TGCGCCAGCAGCTTGAATCCGGTGGGGGAGACCCAGTACTTC
- | TRBJ2-3 | 14 | - | TRBV4-2 | CAGSQLGYPGREYF | TGTGCCGGCAGCCAACTTGGGTACCCGGGTAGGGAGTATTTT
- | TRBJ1-6 | 13 | TRBD1 | TRBV5-1 | CASTVTGRSPLHF | TGCGCCAGCACCGTGACAGGGAGATCACCCCTCCACTTT
- | TRBJ1-5 | 16 | - | TRBV20-1 | CSARFRSKGFNQPQHF | TGCAGTGCTAGATTCCGGTCCAAGGGTTTCAATCAGCCCCAGCATTTT
- | TRBJ2-5 | 16 | TRBD1 | TRBV4-3 | CASSEKTGGTNNEQYF | TGCGCCAGCAGCGAAAAGACAGGGGGCACAAACAATGAGCAGTACTTC
- | TRBJ2-1 | 12 | - | TRBV20-1 | CSVTDNYNEQFF | TGCAGTGTGACAGATAACTACAATGAGCAGTTCTTC
- | TRBJ2-7 | 15 | TRBD2 | TRBV5-1 | CASSGSSGRADEQYF | TGCGCCAGCAGCGGATCTAGCGGGAGGGCCGACGAGCAGTACTTC
- | TRBJ1-5 | 14 | - | TRBV2 | CASRATNSNQPQHF | TGTGCCAGCAGGGCGACTAATAGCAATCAGCCCCAGCATTTT
few | TRBJ2-1 | 15 | - | TRBV7-9 | CASSFGPTAYNEQFF | TGTGCCAGCAGCTTTGGTCCGACCGCCTACAATGAGCAGTTCTTC
- | TRBJ2-7 | 15 | - | TRBV9 | CASSVDGATTYEQYF | TGTGCCAGCAGCGTTGACGGGGCAACTACCTACGAGCAGTACTTC
- | TRBJ2-3 | 15 | - | TRBV18 | CASSPPAPSTDTQYF | TGTGCCAGCTCACCACCGGCGCCTAGCACAGATACGCAGTATTTT
once | TRBJ2-1 | 15 | TRBD2 | TRBV7-9 | CASSLSGRTDNEQFF | TGTGCCAGCAGCCTTAGCGGGAGGACGGATAATGAGCAGTTCTTC
- | TRBJ2-7 | 15 | - | TRBV7-2 | CASSSQQGAGYEQYF | TGTGCCAGCTCCTCCCAACAGGGTGCCGGCTACGAGCAGTACTTC
- | TRBJ2-1 | 13 | TRBD1 | TRBV3-1 | CASSRDRANEQFF | TGTGCCAGCAGCCGGGACAGGGCTAATGAGCAGTTCTTC
- | TRBJ2-7 | 12 | TRBD1 | TRBV4-2 | CASDSGGYEQYF | TGTGCCAGCGACTCAGGGGGCTATGAGCAGTACTTC
- | TRBJ2-1 | 12 | - | TRBV6-2/TRBV6-3 | CASSRQPGEQFF | TGTGCCAGCAGTAGACAGCCCGGGGAGCAGTTCTTC
few | TRBJ2-7 | 14 | TRBD2 | TRBV4-3 | CASSQAGGRGEQYF | TGCGCCAGCAGCCAAGCGGGGGGGCGGGGAGAGCAGTACTTC
few | TRBJ1-2 | 11 | TRBD1 | TRBV29-1 | CSADRGGGYTF | TGCAGCGCTGACAGGGGCGGGGGCTACACCTTC
- | TRBJ2-6 | 16 | - | TRBV18 | CASSPLVGSGANVLTF | TGTGCCAGCTCACCACTTGTCGGCTCTGGGGCCAACGTCCTGACTTTC
once | TRBJ2-2 | 14 | - | TRBV9 | CASSVLGNTGELFF | TGTGCCAGCAGCGTTTTAGGGAACACCGGGGAGCTGTTTTTT
few | TRBJ2-7 | 14 | - | TRBV11-1 | CASSSDRSSYEQYF | TGTGCCAGCAGTTCCGACAGGTCCTCCTACGAGCAGTACTTC
few | TRBJ2-7 | 14 | TRBD2 | TRBV11-1 | CASSGTSGPYEQYF | TGTGCCAGCAGCGGGACTAGCGGCCCTTACGAGCAGTACTTC
- | TRBJ2-3 | 15 | TRBD2 | TRBV7-2 | CASSVFSGRTDTQYF | TGTGCCAGCAGCGTTTTTAGCGGGAGAACAGATACGCAGTATTTT
- | TRBJ2-4 | 15 | - | TRBV4-2 | CASSQDGAVRNIQYF | TGTGCCAGCAGCCAAGATGGGGCGGTACGGAACATTCAGTACTTC
- | TRBJ2-1 | 13 | - | TRBV20-1 | CSASLVATNEQFF | TGCAGTGCTAGCCTGGTAGCGACCAATGAGCAGTTCTTC
few | TRBJ2-7 | 15 | TRBD2 | TRBV7-8 | CASSRGAGGPYEQYF | TGTGCCAGCAGCCGAGGAGCGGGGGGGCCCTACGAGCAGTACTTC
- | TRBJ1-1 | 12 | TRBD1 | TRBV20-1 | CSAQGALAEAFF | TGCAGTGCACAGGGGGCTTTGGCTGAAGCTTTCTTT
few | TRBJ2-7 | 15 | - | TRBV3-1 | CASSQGFSGGYEQYF | TGTGCCAGCAGCCAAGGTTTTAGCGGCGGCTACGAGCAGTACTTC
few | TRBJ2-1 | 20 | - | TRBV12-3/TRBV12-4 | CASSATLGQGGLAGGYEQFF | TGTGCCAGCAGCGCTACCCTGGGACAGGGGGGGCTAGCGGGAGGTTATGAGCAGTTCTTC
- | TRBJ2-3 | 14 | - | TRBV20-1 | CSAGALTSTDTQYF | TGCAGTGCTGGAGCTCTGACTAGCACAGATACGCAGTATTTT
- | TRBJ1-4 | 15 | TRBD1 | TRBV29-1 | CSVAPTGGPNEKLFF | TGCAGCGTTGCCCCGACAGGGGGGCCTAATGAAAAACTGTTTTTT